This T cell receptor beta chain was observed in a study of blood T cell repertoires in COVID-19. Across the study: Collection of acute and convalescent COVID-19 samples took place in the United States, Italy and Spain.

Profiled with immunoSEQ multiplex PCR; TCRdb holds only in-frame clones, not every one. Of 340,000 or so clones in the sample, around 82% were seen once. The V and J ends lost 1 base and 2 bases respectively, with 7 bases between them. The germline CDR1 and CDR2 sequences are MNHNS and SASEGT. The CDR3 extends over 14 amino acids. The specimen sequenced was peripheral blood. This sequence originates from a man younger than 40 with active or convalescent COVID-19. The chain uses TRBV6-1 and TRBJ2-3; D uncertain. CDR3 in amino acids: CASSEGWATDTQYF. The CDR3 coding sequence is TGTGCCAGCAGTGAAGGGTGGGCCACAGATACGCAGTATTTT.